Presented here are 32 T cell receptor beta chains from one specimen sequenced in a study of cytomegalovirus exposure and HLA in healthy donors. The data were produced by immunoSEQ multiplex PCR, yet TCRdb's version contains in-frame clones alone and is incomplete. The sample contains about 74,000 clones, approximately 95% of which appear only once. Sequencing input: PBMCs. Receptor source: a man younger than 35 in good health and CMV-seropositive.

The chain combines TRBV2 with TRBJ2-5; 10 bases line up with TRBD1. In germline, CDR1 is SNHLY, CDR2 FYNNEI. Trimming at V came to 0 bases and at J to 5 bases, leaving 9 bases not matched to a gene. This CDR3 contains 17 residues. CDR3 protein: CASSEAARDRGGETQYF. The CDR3 DNA reads as TGTGCCAGCAGTGAAGCGGCCCGGGACAGGGGAGGGGAGACCCAGTACTTC. Full variable domain (rest looked up from reference TRBV2 and TRBJ2-5): EPEVTQTPSHQVTQMGQEVILRCVPISNHLYFYWYRQILGQKVEFLVSFYNNEISEKSEIFDDQFSVERPDGSNFTLKIRSTKLEDSAMYFCASSEAARDRGGETQYFGPGTRLLVL.

V usage is TRBV30 and J usage is TRBJ1-2, with 9 bases matching TRBD1. The CDR3 is 14 amino acids. The ends lost 2 bases at V and 5 bases at J; junction bases unmatched: 6. Germline loops: CDR1 GTSNPN, CDR2 SVGIG (reference sequence). The chain's CDR3 is CAWSIQGAVYGYTF. The CDR3 DNA is TGTGCCTGGAGTATACAGGGGGCGGTTTATGGCTACACCTTC. Variable domain in full (rest from reference TRBV30 and TRBJ1-2): SQTIHQWPATLVQPVGSPLSLECTVEGTSNPNLYWYRQAAGRGLQLLFYSVGIGQISSEVPQNLSASRPQDRQFILSSKKLLLSDSGFYLCAWSIQGAVYGYTFGSGTRLTVV.

The chain carries TRBV6-1 and TRBJ1-2; 8 bases are shared with TRBD1. The V and J ends lost 3 bases and 0 bases, in that order; junction bases with no gene match: 6. The V gene's germline CDR1 is MNHNS and CDR2 SASEGT. CDR3 size: 16 residues. CDR3 coding DNA: TGTGCCAGCAGTGAGGCCGGACAGGGAGCTAACTATGGCTACACCTTC. It translates to CASSEAGQGANYGYTF.

The chain employs TRBV28 and TRBJ1-5; D may be TRBD1 (6 bases). The CDR3 loop spans 14 amino acids. V lost 2 bases to trimming and J lost 4 bases, with 9 bases between them. Germline loops: CDR1 MDHEN, CDR2 SYDVKM. The CDR3 sequence: CASSLTGRNQPQHF. The CDR3 bases are TGTGCCAGCAGTTTAACAGGGCGAAATCAGCCCCAGCATTTT.

V is TRBV7-3 and J is TRBJ2-3, with 9 bases fitting TRBD2. V shed 1 base, J shed 0 bases, and the junction held 2 bases outside the gene matches. From germline, CDR1 is SGHTA and CDR2 FQGTGA. The CDR3 has 16 residues. The DNA of the CDR3 is TGTGCCAGCAGCTTAATGGCGGGAGGGAGCACAGATACGCAGTATTTT. This gives the protein CASSLMAGGSTDTQYF.

The J gene is TRBJ2-7, the V gene TRBV5-6; 7 bases are a match to TRBD1. This CDR3 has 15 amino acids. Per germline, CDR1 SGHDT and CDR2 YYEEEE. V dropped 4 bases and J dropped 5; count of bases not matched to a gene: 12. CDR3 in DNA: TGTGCCAGCAGCCCAGGGACAGCCTTTCGCAACGAGCAGTACTTC. The encoded protein is CASSPGTAFRNEQYF.

The chain employs TRBV25-1 and TRBJ2-1; D is perhaps TRBD2 (6 bases). CDR3 length: 17 amino acids. Germline-derived CDR1 and CDR2 are MGHDK and SYGVNS. Trimming pared 5 bases from V and 5 bases from J, leaving 22 bases between. The CDR3 nucleotides read TGTGCCAGCAGTCCCCCGGGGGTACCGAGCCCCCACAATGAGCAGTTCTTC. This gives the protein CASSPPGVPSPHNEQFF.

The chain joins TRBV6-5 to TRBJ2-7; D may be TRBD2 (6 bases). V lost 0 bases, J lost 3 bases, and 15 bases lay in between. The CDR3 totals 16 residues. In germline, CDR1 is MNHEY, CDR2 SVGAGI. The CDR3 sequence: CASSYSAGQGNYEQYF. CDR3 nucleotide sequence: TGTGCCAGCAGTTACTCGGCGGGGCAGGGAAACTACGAGCAGTACTTC.

The chain has TRBV7-3 and TRBJ1-2; 10 nucleotides agree with TRBD1. Trimming at V came to 1 base and at J to 4 bases, leaving 9 bases not matched to a gene. This CDR3 is 17 amino acids long. From germline, CDR1 is SGHTA and CDR2 FQGTGA. CDR3 nucleotides: TGTGCCAGCAGCTTAAGCGTCCTGGACAGGGGGGTCTATGGCTACACCTTC. It encodes CASSLSVLDRGVYGYTF.

This sequence joins TRBV29-1 and TRBJ2-2; 8 bases fit TRBD1. After removal of 6 bases from V and 4 bases from J, the junction contained 10 bases not matched to a gene. Germline V gives CDR1 SQVTM, CDR2 ANQGSEA. The CDR3 extends over 15 amino acids. The CDR3 DNA reads as TGCAGCGTGGAGACAGGGGAGAAGACCACCGGGGAGCTGTTTTTT. Protein: CSVETGEKTTGELFF.

This chain joins TRBV28 and TRBJ2-1; TRBD2 matches at 9 bases. V lost 8 bases, J lost 4 bases, and 6 bases stayed unmatched. The germline V gene has CDR1 MDHEN and CDR2 SYDVKM. CDR3 length: 14 amino acids. CDR3 amino acids: CASGRREGYNEQFF. The CDR3 nucleotides are TGTGCCAGCGGTCGGCGGGAGGGTTACAATGAGCAGTTCTTC. The variable domain in full, completed from reference TRBV28 and TRBJ2-1, reads DVKVTQSSRYLVKRTGEKVFLECVQDMDHENMFWYRQDPGLGLRLIYFSYDVKMKEKGDIPEGYSVSREKKERFSLILESASTNQTSMYLCASGRREGYNEQFFGPGTRLTVL.

The chain is built from TRBV18 and TRBJ2-7; TRBD2 might be the D (5 bases). CDR3 size: 14 residues. Germline loops: CDR1 KGHSH, CDR2 LQKENI. Trimming stripped 2 bases from V and 0 bases from J, with 8 bases between. CDR3 sequence (DNA): TGTGCCAGCTCACCATTGGAGGACTCCTACGAGCAGTACTTC. It is translated as CASSPLEDSYEQYF.

The rearrangement joins TRBV9 to TRBJ2-1; D remains unclear. Trimming cost V 0 bases and J 9 bases, with 4 bases left between them. The CDR3 covers 11 residues. The V gene's germline CDR1 is SGDLS and CDR2 YYNGEE. The CDR3 loop reads CASSVDGEQFF. The CDR3, as DNA: TGTGCCAGCAGCGTAGACGGTGAGCAGTTCTTC.

CDR3 sequence reads: CASSEYRISYEQYF. CDR3 coding DNA: TGTGCCAGCAGTGAATACAGGATCTCCTACGAGCAGTACTTC. V is TRBV6-1 and J is TRBJ2-7; D possibly corresponds to TRBD1 (5 bases). Germline assignment: CDR1 MNHNS and CDR2 SASEGT. CDR3 size: 14 residues. V gave up 2 bases and J gave up 0 bases, with 8 bases separating them.

The J gene is TRBJ2-7, the V gene TRBV18; possible D gene TRBD2, 6 bases. CDR3 length: 15 amino acids. CDR1 KGHSH and CDR2 LQKENI come from the germline V gene. Trimming removed 3 bases at V and 0 bases at J, with 12 bases between. CDR3 nucleotides: TGTGCCAGCTCACCGTCGGGGGTTCCCTCCTACGAGCAGTACTTC. This codes for CASSPSGVPSYEQYF.

This clone has a single count. The V call is TRBV5-4, the J call TRBJ2-5, with 8 bases matching TRBD1. Germline lookup yields CDR1 SGHNT and CDR2 YYREEE (reference sequence). The CDR3 sequence is 14 residues long. V trimming: 4 bases; J trimming: 4 bases; junction bases outside the gene matches: 6. The CDR3 reads CASSVHRGRETQYF. As DNA, the CDR3 is TGTGCCAGCAGCGTGCACAGGGGGAGAGAGACCCAGTACTTC. The full variable domain, in which reference TRBV5-4 and TRBJ2-5 provide the parts outside the CDR3, is ETGVTQSPTHLIKTRGQQVTLRCSSQSGHNTVSWYQQALGQGPQFIFQYYREEENGRGNFPPRFSGLQFPNYSSELNVNALELDDSALYLCASSVHRGRETQYFGPGTRLLVL.

The table lists this clone with a few counts. V is TRBV14 and J is TRBJ1-2; D gene uncertain. This CDR3 is built from 14 residues. Trimming took 1 base from V and 4 from J, leaving 10 bases between them. The germline gives CDR1 SGHDN, CDR2 FVKESK. As DNA, the CDR3 is TGTGCCAGCAGCCAAGTGAGTCGACTCTATGGCTACACCTTC. Translating it yields CASSQVSRLYGYTF.

The gene calls are TRBV10-3 and TRBJ1-4; D might be TRBD1 (6 bases). CDR1 is ENHRY and CDR2 is SYGVKD in the germline V gene. V shed 6 bases and J shed 4 bases, with 9 bases lying between them. This CDR3 comprises 13 residues. The CDR3 sequence is CAISPDSNEKLFF. CDR3 nucleotide sequence: TGTGCCATCAGCCCGGACAGTAATGAAAAACTGTTTTTT.

The V call is TRBV5-1, the J call TRBJ1-2; possible D gene TRBD1, 6 bases. Germline values: CDR1 SGHRS, CDR2 YFSETQ. This CDR3 spans 13 amino acids. V shed 4 bases and J shed 2 bases, with 9 bases lying between them. The CDR3 nucleotides are TGCGCCAGCAGCCCCGACAGGAACTATGGCTACACCTTC. Translated, it gives CASSPDRNYGYTF. The variable domain in full, with the rest retrieved from reference TRBV5-1 and TRBJ1-2, is KAGVTQTPRYLIKTRGQQVTLSCSPISGHRSVSWYQQTPGQGLQFLFEYFSETQRNKGNFPGRFSGRQFSNSRSEMNVSTLELGDSALYLCASSPDRNYGYTFGSGTRLTVV.

V gene TRBV6-5 combines with J gene TRBJ2-7; tentatively, D is TRBD1 (6 bases). V lost 8 bases to trimming and J lost 3 bases, with 8 bases between them. Germline CDR1 reads MNHEY; CDR2 reads SVGAGI. CDR3 length equals 11 residues. CDR3: CASRGGYEQYF. Written as DNA, the CDR3 is TGTGCCAGCCGAGGGGGCTACGAGCAGTACTTC.

In DNA, the CDR3 is TGTGCCAGCAGCTTCGGACAGTTACATCAGCCCCAGCATTTT. Translated: CASSFGQLHQPQHF. The chain recombines TRBV5-6 with TRBJ1-5, with a weak D call TRBD1 (6 bases). The V gene's germline CDR1 is SGHDT and CDR2 YYEEEE. The CDR3 loop spans 14 amino acids. V lost 2 bases, J lost 5 bases, and 11 bases lay in between.

V is TRBV18 and J is TRBJ1-5; D not certain. Looked up from germline, CDR1 is KGHSH and CDR2 is LQKENI. CDR3 length equals 14 residues. Trimming pared 3 bases from V and 9 bases from J, leaving 15 bases between. CDR3 coding DNA: TGTGCCAGCTCACCCGCGGCCCTAGGTAGGCCCCAGCATTTT. Protein product: CASSPAALGRPQHF.

The chain has TRBV18 and TRBJ1-1, with D perhaps matching TRBD1 (6 bases). The CDR3 totals 15 residues. Germline CDR1 reads KGHSH; CDR2 reads LQKENI. Trimming pared 1 base from V and 0 bases from J, leaving 9 bases between. The CDR3 loop is CASSPQGGLNTEAFF. CDR3 DNA sequence: TGTGCCAGCTCACCACAAGGGGGACTGAACACTGAAGCTTTCTTT.

V gene TRBV28 combines with J gene TRBJ1-2; D is possibly TRBD1 (6 bases). Germline V gives CDR1 MDHEN, CDR2 SYDVKM. The CDR3 has 14 residues. V gave up 3 bases and J gave up 4 bases, with 12 bases separating them. DNA for the CDR3: TGTGCCAGCAGTTTCACAGGGCAAGGCTATGGCTACACCTTC. Translating it yields CASSFTGQGYGYTF.

CDR3 in DNA: TGTGCCAGCAGTTTCCCAGGCCAGCAAGAGACCCAGTACTTC. This gives the protein CASSFPGQQETQYF. The rearrangement uses TRBV28 and TRBJ2-5; D uncertain. Germline CDR1 MDHEN, CDR2 SYDVKM. The CDR3 extends over 14 amino acids. The germline V and J ends were trimmed by 3 bases and 2 bases, with 10 bases remaining between them.

The chain uses TRBV6-5 and TRBJ1-4; D not resolved. CDR1 is MNHEY and CDR2 is SVGAGI in the germline V gene. The CDR3 is made up of 15 amino acids. The ends were cut back, 0 bases at V and 4 bases at J, with 9 bases in the middle. The CDR3 sequence is CASSYSNAINEKLFF. The DNA of the CDR3 is TGTGCCAGCAGTTACTCGAATGCGATTAATGAAAAACTGTTTTTT.

This clone was found once. The chain recombines TRBV11-2 with TRBJ2-7, with 9 bases that match TRBD2. Germline V gene data show CDR1 as SGHAT and CDR2 as FQNNGV. V was clipped by 6 bases and J by 2 bases; unmatched bases: 8. This CDR3 region has 15 residues. The CDR3 region has the DNA TGTGCCAGCAGGCAGAGCGGGAGGTCTGCCTACGAGCAGTACTTC. It is translated as CASRQSGRSAYEQYF. The whole variable domain, remainder taken from reference TRBV11-2 and TRBJ2-7, is EAGVAQSPRYKIIEKRQSVAFWCNPISGHATLYWYQQILGQGPKLLIQFQNNGVVDDSQLPKDRFSAERLKGVDSTLKIQPAKLEDSAVYLCASRQSGRSAYEQYFGPGTRLTVT.

CDR3 residues: CASSGLAGGPGSYNEQFF. The CDR3 coding sequence is TGCGCCAGCAGTGGGCTAGCGGGAGGGCCGGGCTCCTACAATGAGCAGTTCTTC. The chain is built from TRBV5-1 and TRBJ2-1; 12 bases align to TRBD2. J was trimmed by 0 bases and V by 5 bases; bases with no gene match: 9. CDR1 SGHRS and CDR2 YFSETQ come from the germline V gene. This CDR3 region has 18 residues.

The chain has TRBV27 and TRBJ2-2; D is possibly TRBD2 (6 bases). Trimming stripped 6 bases from V and 5 bases from J, with 19 bases between. In germline, CDR1 is MNHEY, CDR2 SMNVEV (reference sequence). The CDR3 runs 16 residues. The CDR3 DNA sequence: TGTGCCAGCAGGAGGAGGCCGGGAGAGAGGACCGGGGAGCTGTTTTTT. Translated, it gives CASRRRPGERTGELFF.

The chain employs TRBV6-5 and TRBJ1-5; 9 bases match TRBD1. V shed 5 bases, J shed 6 bases, and the junction held 8 bases outside the gene matches. The CDR3 loop spans 15 amino acids. Germline loops: CDR1 MNHEY, CDR2 SVGAGI. CDR3: CASSVLQGASQPQHF. DNA of the CDR3: TGTGCCAGCAGTGTACTACAGGGGGCGTCTCAGCCCCAGCATTTT.

This chain joins TRBV5-4 and TRBJ2-2, with TRBD2 matching 7 bases. The germline CDR1 and CDR2 sequences are SGHNT and YYREEE (reference sequence). The V segment lost 4 bases and the J segment 1 base; nucleotides outside the gene matches: 7. This CDR3 is built from 16 residues. This chain's CDR3 is CASSTPSGLNTGELFF. The CDR3 DNA reads TGTGCCAGCAGCACGCCTAGCGGCTTGAACACCGGGGAGCTGTTTTTT.

The chain couples TRBV18 to TRBJ2-7, with TRBD2 matching 9 bases. CDR1 KGHSH and CDR2 LQKENI come from the germline V gene. V shed 4 bases, J shed 5 bases, and the junction held 9 bases outside the gene matches. This CDR3 has 15 residues. In nucleotides, the CDR3 is TGTGCCAGCTCACTCCGGGAGCGGGAGGTTCACGAGCAGTACTTC. This translates into CASSLREREVHEQYF.